Listed below are T cell receptor beta chains from one sample, sequenced in a study of control samples from healthy donors and cancer patients. Clones were sequenced by immunoSEQ multiplex PCR, and TCRdb holds only the in-frame ones, with some missing. Of some 140,000 clones listed, 89% are singletons. Sequencing was carried out using PBMCs. The receptors here all came from a man aged 50 or older with head and neck cancer. Each CDR3 is given with its conserved first and last residue. The order of the fields is J gene, V gene, D gene, clone size, CDR3 DNA, CDR3 protein. A D gene is named only where the DNA matches it firmly. The size entry is marked missing in some rows and otherwise reads once, few, many or a size class.

J gene: TRBJ1-4
V gene: TRBV2
D gene: NA
clone size: NA
CDR3 DNA: TGTGCCAGCAGCGGAAATATTGGAACTAATGAAAAGCTGTTTTTT
CDR3 protein: CASSGNIGTNEKLFF

J gene: TRBJ2-3
V gene: TRBV5-4
D gene: TRBD2
clone size: NA
CDR3 DNA: TGTGCCAGCAGCCCAAGCGGGACCCGCACAGATACGCAGTATTTT
CDR3 protein: CASSPSGTRTDTQYF

J gene: TRBJ1-1
V gene: TRBV6-6
D gene: TRBD1
clone size: NA
CDR3 DNA: TGTGCCAGCAGTTACCCAGGGACAGGGCGAAATGAAGCTTTCTTT
CDR3 protein: CASSYPGTGRNEAFF

J gene: TRBJ2-3
V gene: TRBV7-9
D gene: TRBD1
clone size: NA
CDR3 DNA: TGTGCCAGCAGCACCGGGACAGGTGATTTAGATACGCAGTATTTT
CDR3 protein: CASSTGTGDLDTQYF

J gene: TRBJ2-6
V gene: TRBV4-1
D gene: NA
clone size: NA
CDR3 DNA: TGCGCCAGCAGCCATGACAGAAACTCTGGGGCCAACGTCCTGACTTTC
CDR3 protein: CASSHDRNSGANVLTF

J gene: TRBJ1-2
V gene: TRBV4-1
D gene: NA
clone size: NA
CDR3 DNA: TGCGCCAGCAGCCCTCTTACAGGGTCGGGTGGCTACACCTTC
CDR3 protein: CASSPLTGSGGYTF

J gene: TRBJ1-6
V gene: TRBV10-1
D gene: NA
clone size: NA
CDR3 DNA: TGCGCCAGCAGTGCGGGGCAGCTGTCACCCCTCCACTTT
CDR3 protein: CASSAGQLSPLHF

J gene: TRBJ1-6
V gene: TRBV5-5
D gene: NA
clone size: NA
CDR3 DNA: TGTGCCAGCAGCTTTATGGGACGAAATTCACCCCTCCACTTT
CDR3 protein: CASSFMGRNSPLHF

J gene: TRBJ1-2
V gene: TRBV11-1
D gene: NA
clone size: NA
CDR3 DNA: TGTGCCAGCAGCAGGGGGGACGGCTACACCTTC
CDR3 protein: CASSRGDGYTF

J gene: TRBJ2-4
V gene: TRBV28
D gene: NA
clone size: NA
CDR3 DNA: TGTGCCAGCAACATAGGGGTGGGGGGTTTAGCCAAAAACATTCAGTACTTC
CDR3 protein: CASNIGVGGLAKNIQYF

J gene: TRBJ2-7
V gene: TRBV5-6
D gene: TRBD1
clone size: NA
CDR3 DNA: TGTGCCAGCAGCACAGGGGACAGGGGTCTCTACGAGCAGTACTTC
CDR3 protein: CASSTGDRGLYEQYF

J gene: TRBJ2-3
V gene: TRBV14
D gene: TRBD2
clone size: NA
CDR3 DNA: TGTGCCAGCAGCCAAGCAAAGTTATCTAGCGGGAGTGGGGATACGCAGTATTTT
CDR3 protein: CASSQAKLSSGSGDTQYF

J gene: TRBJ1-1
V gene: TRBV3-1/TRBV3-2
D gene: NA
clone size: NA
CDR3 DNA: TGTGCCAGCACCTTCTCGGTGAACACTGAAGCTTTCTTT
CDR3 protein: CASTFSVNTEAFF

J gene: TRBJ2-3
V gene: TRBV5-5
D gene: NA
clone size: NA
CDR3 DNA: TGTGCCAGCAGCTTCAGACAGAACACAGATACGCAGTATTTT
CDR3 protein: CASSFRQNTDTQYF

J gene: TRBJ2-7
V gene: TRBV19
D gene: NA
clone size: NA
CDR3 DNA: TGTGCCAGTAGCAGCGGGACAGGCGCCTCCTACGAGCAGTACTTC
CDR3 protein: CASSSGTGASYEQYF

J gene: TRBJ2-7
V gene: TRBV6-1
D gene: NA
clone size: NA
CDR3 DNA: TGTGCCAGCACCGACAGGATATACGAGCAGTACTTC
CDR3 protein: CASTDRIYEQYF

J gene: TRBJ1-1
V gene: TRBV5-1
D gene: NA
clone size: NA
CDR3 DNA: TGCGCCAGCAGCTTAGGTCCCCCAAGCACTGAAGCTTTCTTT
CDR3 protein: CASSLGPPSTEAFF

J gene: TRBJ1-1
V gene: TRBV6-5
D gene: NA
clone size: NA
CDR3 DNA: TGTGCCAGCAGTTACTCGACTAGGATCACTGAAGCTTTCTTT
CDR3 protein: CASSYSTRITEAFF

J gene: TRBJ1-3
V gene: TRBV10-2
D gene: NA
clone size: NA
CDR3 DNA: TGCGCCAGCAGACTGACAGAGCGAAACACCATATATTTT
CDR3 protein: CASRLTERNTIYF

J gene: TRBJ1-6
V gene: TRBV28
D gene: TRBD1
clone size: NA
CDR3 DNA: TGTGCCAGCAGTTATGACAGGGAAAGTTCACCCCTCCACTTT
CDR3 protein: CASSYDRESSPLHF

J gene: TRBJ1-1
V gene: TRBV4-2
D gene: NA
clone size: NA
CDR3 DNA: TGTGCCAGCAGCCGCATACAAAACACTGAAGCTTTCTTT
CDR3 protein: CASSRIQNTEAFF

J gene: TRBJ1-2
V gene: TRBV28
D gene: NA
clone size: NA
CDR3 DNA: TGTGCCAGCAGTTTGCAGGATAACTATGGCTACACCTTC
CDR3 protein: CASSLQDNYGYTF

J gene: TRBJ2-2
V gene: TRBV28
D gene: NA
clone size: NA
CDR3 DNA: TGTGCCAGCGGACAAACTTGGGGGTCCCTGCCCGGGGAGCTGTTTTTT
CDR3 protein: CASGQTWGSLPGELFF

J gene: TRBJ2-1
V gene: TRBV11-3
D gene: TRBD2
clone size: NA
CDR3 DNA: TGTGCCAGCAGCCCAGGGACTAGCGGGATTGAAGAGCAGTTCTTC
CDR3 protein: CASSPGTSGIEEQFF

J gene: TRBJ2-1
V gene: TRBV11-3
D gene: TRBD1
clone size: NA
CDR3 DNA: TGTGCCAGCAGCTTAGATAAAGGCAACAGGGGAGCCTACAATGAGCAGTTCTTC
CDR3 protein: CASSLDKGNRGAYNEQFF

J gene: TRBJ2-3
V gene: TRBV5-5
D gene: TRBD2
clone size: NA
CDR3 DNA: TGTGCCAGCAGCTTGGGCGGGAGTCGTGGAGATACGCAGTATTTT
CDR3 protein: CASSLGGSRGDTQYF

J gene: TRBJ1-4
V gene: TRBV4-1
D gene: NA
clone size: once
CDR3 DNA: TGCGCCAGCAGCCAAGTTGGTACGGGGGGTGAAAAACTGTTTTTT
CDR3 protein: CASSQVGTGGEKLFF